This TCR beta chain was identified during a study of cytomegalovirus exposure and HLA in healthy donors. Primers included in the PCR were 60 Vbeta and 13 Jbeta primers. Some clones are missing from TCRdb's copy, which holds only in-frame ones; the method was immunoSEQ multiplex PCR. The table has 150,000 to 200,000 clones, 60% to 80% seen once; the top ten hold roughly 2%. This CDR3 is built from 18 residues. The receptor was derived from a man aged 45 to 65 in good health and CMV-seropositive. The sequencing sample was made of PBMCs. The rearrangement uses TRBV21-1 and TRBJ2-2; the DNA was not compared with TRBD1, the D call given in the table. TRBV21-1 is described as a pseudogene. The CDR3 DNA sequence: TGTGCCAGCAGCCTCGCCGAAGGGACAGGGGTGATCACCGGGGAGCTGTTTTTT. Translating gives CASSLAEGTGVITGELFF.